One sample yielded the 25 T cell receptor beta chains listed below, sequenced in a study of T cell responses to AZD1222 COVID-19 vaccine. Libraries were prepared by immunoSEQ multiplex PCR; TCRdb keeps only in-frame clonotypes and omits some of them. There are over 120,000 clones in the sample; around nine tenths occur only once, and 1.7% lies in the top ten. Sequenced material: peripheral blood, taken on day 0 of AZD1222 vaccination. These receptors were obtained from an adult in good health.

The V gene is TRBV28, the J gene TRBJ1-3, with D possibly being TRBD1 (6 bases). This CDR3 has 16 amino acids. V gave up 5 bases and J gave up 0 bases, with 14 bases separating them. The germline gives CDR1 MDHEN, CDR2 SYDVKM. The CDR3, as DNA: TGTGCCAGCAGTCCCGACAGGTGGAGCTCTGGAAACACCATATATTTT. Translation gives CASSPDRWSSGNTIYF.

The chain joins TRBV5-1 to TRBJ2-3; TRBD1 matches at 8 bases. The germline V gene encodes CDR1 SGHRS and CDR2 YFSETQ. The junction had 6 bases not matched to a gene; V was cut back by 4 bases and J by 2 bases. CDR3 size: 15 residues. The CDR3 DNA follows: TGCGCCAGCAGCGCAGGACAGGGCTACACAGATACGCAGTATTTT. It codes for CASSAGQGYTDTQYF. The complete variable domain, with remaining parts taken from reference TRBV5-1 and TRBJ2-3, reads KAGVTQTPRYLIKTRGQQVTLSCSPISGHRSVSWYQQTPGQGLQFLFEYFSETQRNKGNFPGRFSGRQFSNSRSEMNVSTLELGDSALYLCASSAGQGYTDTQYFGPGTRLTVL.

CDR3 residues: CASSPDRANYGYTF. Written as DNA, the CDR3 is TGTGCCAGCAGCCCTGATCGGGCTAACTATGGCTACACCTTC. The chain employs TRBV3-1 (or the pseudogene TRBV3-2) and TRBJ1-2; D is undetermined. CDR3 length equals 14 residues. The germline V gene has CDR1 LGHDT and CDR2 YNNKEL (reference sequence). Between the trimmed V and J ends, which lost 4 bases and 0 bases, there was a span of 9 bases.

The V and J genes are TRBV6-1 and TRBJ1-5; the D is unclear. CDR3 length: 14 residues. The germline CDR1 and CDR2 sequences are MNHNS and SASEGT. V was shortened by 1 base and J by 5 bases, with 9 bases between the two germline ends. As DNA, the CDR3 is TGTGCCAGCAGTGAAGGGGCAGGTTATCAGCCCCAGCATTTT. It translates to CASSEGAGYQPQHF.

The rearrangement joins TRBV29-1 to TRBJ1-1; weak D call: TRBD1 (6 bases). Germline CDR1 and CDR2: SQVTM and ANQGSEA. The CDR3 is 12 residues long. Trimming took off 5 bases at V and 5 bases at J, with 12 bases between the two ends. The CDR3 here is CSVQEGDTEAFF. The DNA for the CDR3 is TGCAGCGTTCAGGAGGGGGATACTGAAGCTTTCTTT.

The chain recombines TRBV5-6 with TRBJ1-1; 10 bases align to TRBD1. CDR3 size: 14 residues. Germline CDR1 is SGHDT and CDR2 is YYEEEE. V lost 4 bases to trimming and J lost 3 bases; unmatched junction nucleotides: 3. The CDR3 DNA sequence: TGTGCCAGCAGCCGGGACAGGGGATACACTGAAGCTTTCTTT. Its translation is CASSRDRGYTEAFF.

The chain uses TRBV18 and TRBJ1-4; 8 nucleotides align to TRBD1. V lost 0 bases to trimming and J lost 7 bases; unmatched junction nucleotides: 10. Germline CDR1 reads KGHSH; CDR2 reads LQKENI. The CDR3 sequence is 17 residues long. CDR3 sequence (DNA): TGTGCCAGCTCACCACCGGGACAGGTTTGGCGGATTGAAAAACTGTTTTTT. It codes for CASSPPGQVWRIEKLFF.

The rearrangement uses TRBV27 and TRBJ2-5; TRBD2 might be the D (5 bases). Germline loops: CDR1 MNHEY, CDR2 SMNVEV (reference sequence). CDR3 size: 15 residues. V lost 4 bases to trimming and J lost 3 bases, with 15 bases between them. CDR3 DNA sequence: TGTGCCAGCAGTTCTCTACGGGGAGTCAAAGAGACCCAGTACTTC. This sequence encodes CASSSLRGVKETQYF.

V is TRBV10-3 and J is TRBJ2-5; tentative D call: TRBD1 (6 bases). CDR1 ENHRY and CDR2 SYGVKD come from the germline V gene. The V end was cut by 6 bases, the J end by 0 bases, with 14 bases between. This CDR3 comprises 15 residues. This chain's CDR3 is CAISQGHLYQETQYF. CDR3 sequence (DNA): TGTGCCATCAGCCAGGGACACTTGTACCAAGAGACCCAGTACTTC.

A remark on this clone: This same CDR3 is encoded by further DNA sequences in the sample. V usage is TRBV6-5 and J usage is TRBJ1-5; perhaps TRBD1 as D (5 bases). Trimming stripped 8 bases from V and 8 bases from J, with 22 bases between. Germline-derived CDR1 and CDR2 are MNHEY and SVGAGI. The CDR3 extends over 15 amino acids. CDR3 amino acids: CASVFFQGPEEPQHF. The CDR3 bases are TGTGCCAGCGTTTTCTTCCAGGGTCCGGAGGAGCCCCAGCATTTT.

This chain links TRBV7-9 with TRBJ2-5; D ambiguous. Trimming removed 1 base from V and 3 bases from J, with 9 bases in between. The CDR3 covers 14 residues. Germline CDR1 is SEHNR and CDR2 is FQNEAQ (reference sequence). Here the CDR3 reads CASSLEYRKETQYF. CDR3 in DNA: TGTGCCAGCAGCTTAGAATACAGAAAAGAGACCCAGTACTTC. The variable domain in full, with the rest retrieved from reference TRBV7-9 and TRBJ2-5, is DTGVSQNPRHKITKRGQNVTFRCDPISEHNRLYWYRQTLGQGPEFLTYFQNEAQLEKSRLLSDRFSAERPKGSFSTLEIQRTEQGDSAMYLCASSLEYRKETQYFGPGTRLLVL.

The chain uses TRBV4-1 and TRBJ1-1; possibly TRBD1 for D (5 bases). V lost 4 bases and J lost 3, with 18 bases in between. The CDR3 is made up of 16 amino acids. Germline V gives CDR1 MGHRA, CDR2 YSYEKL. The CDR3 loop is CASSPSATPGDTEAFF. The CDR3 DNA sequence: TGCGCCAGCAGCCCTTCAGCCACTCCGGGGGACACTGAAGCTTTCTTT.

There are a few counts of this clone. The gene calls are TRBV4-1 and TRBJ2-3; no clear D gene. This CDR3 has 14 residues. The germline V gene has CDR1 MGHRA and CDR2 YSYEKL. The ends were cut back, 4 bases at V and 0 bases at J, with 8 bases in the middle. The CDR3 reads CASSPPASTDTQYF. The CDR3 DNA reads as TGCGCCAGCAGCCCCCCTGCGAGCACAGATACGCAGTATTTT.

The chain couples TRBV6-5 to TRBJ2-3, with 7 bases fitting TRBD1. Germline V gene data show CDR1 as MNHEY and CDR2 as SVGAGI. J was trimmed by 1 base and V by 8 bases; bases with no gene match: 6. CDR3 length: 14 residues. CDR3: CASQATGGTDTQYF. As DNA, the CDR3 is TGTGCCAGCCAAGCAACAGGGGGCACAGATACGCAGTATTTT.

The CDR3 here is CASSPGQLNQPQHF. Written as DNA, the CDR3 is TGTGCCAGCAGCCCGGGACAGCTGAATCAGCCCCAGCATTTT. This rearrangement joins TRBV7-9 to TRBJ1-5; 7 bases are shared with TRBD1. The CDR3 loop spans 14 amino acids. After removal of 5 bases from V and 4 bases from J, the junction contained 5 bases not matched to a gene. Germline V gene sequence: CDR1 SEHNR, CDR2 FQNEAQ (reference sequence).

The genes are TRBV5-5 and TRBJ1-1; 7 positions agree with TRBD1. In germline, CDR1 is SGHKS, CDR2 YYEKEE (reference sequence). This CDR3 is 14 amino acids long. J was trimmed by 3 bases and V by 5 bases; bases with no gene match: 7. The CDR3 DNA follows: TGTGCCAGCAGGTCGACAGGGTGGGACACTGAAGCTTTCTTT. Its protein product is CASRSTGWDTEAFF.

This chain links TRBV5-1 with TRBJ1-5; D unclear. Germline assignment: CDR1 SGHRS and CDR2 YFSETQ. The CDR3 spans 13 residues. V was cut by 1 base and J by 3 bases, with 5 bases left in between. CDR3 sequence: CASSLRPNQPQHF. The CDR3, as DNA: TGCGCCAGCAGCTTGCGACCCAATCAGCCCCAGCATTTT.

The chain recombines TRBV7-9 with TRBJ2-2; the D gene could be TRBD1 or TRBD2 (5 bases each). The CDR3 is made up of 14 amino acids. CDR1 and CDR2 (germline): SEHNR, FQNEAQ (reference sequence). The V gene lost 3 bases and the J gene lost 5 bases, with 10 bases spanning the gap. The CDR3 region is CASSLTRETGELFF. In nucleotides, the CDR3 is TGTGCCAGCAGCTTGACCAGGGAGACCGGGGAGCTGTTTTTT.

The chain carries TRBV19 and TRBJ1-1, with D possibly TRBD1 on 6 matching bases. Germline CDR1 and CDR2: LNHDA and SQIVND (reference sequence). The V end lost 6 bases, the J end lost 6 bases, and 20 bases lay between the germline ends. This CDR3 contains 15 residues. CDR3 DNA sequence: TGTGCCAGTAGCGCGAAGCTACAGGGCTGGGCTGAAGCTTTCTTT. It yields the protein CASSAKLQGWAEAFF.

Concerning this clone itself: Mismatch with germline at one junction end may stem from a read error. The V gene is TRBV28, the J gene TRBJ2-7; D perhaps matches TRBD1 (6 bases). Germline CDR1 and CDR2: MDHEN and SYDVKM. The CDR3 has 15 amino acids. CDR3 protein: CASSPPGDLSFEQYF. In nucleotides, the CDR3 is TGTGCCAGCAGCCCCCCAGGGGATTTATCCTTCGAGCAGTACTTC.

In its sample, this clone was seen a few times. The rearrangement joins TRBV5-1 to TRBJ2-5; TRBD1 matches at 9 bases. V shed 4 bases, J shed 1 base, and the junction held 5 bases outside the gene matches. The CDR3 has 15 amino acids. Per germline, CDR1 SGHRS and CDR2 YFSETQ. CDR3 loop: CASSRPTGGQETQYF. The CDR3 DNA reads as TGCGCCAGCAGCCGACCGACAGGGGGCCAAGAGACCCAGTACTTC. Looking up the rest from reference TRBV5-1 and TRBJ2-5 gives the full variable domain: KAGVTQTPRYLIKTRGQQVTLSCSPISGHRSVSWYQQTPGQGLQFLFEYFSETQRNKGNFPGRFSGRQFSNSRSEMNVSTLELGDSALYLCASSRPTGGQETQYFGPGTRLLVL.

The genes are TRBV10-3 and TRBJ1-1, with 8 positions matching TRBD1. The trim removed 8 bases at V and 2 bases at J, leaving 4 bases unmatched. The CDR3 contains 13 residues. Germline V lookup: CDR1 ENHRY, CDR2 SYGVKD. In DNA form, the CDR3 reads TGTGCCATCGAAGGGACAGGAAACACTGAAGCTTTCTTT. This codes for CAIEGTGNTEAFF.

This clone has only one observation. This chain joins TRBV7-8 and TRBJ2-1; 9 positions match TRBD1. Germline V gene data show CDR1 as SGHVS and CDR2 as FQNEAQ. This CDR3 comprises 13 residues. Trimming at V came to 5 bases and at J to 6 bases, leaving 2 bases not matched to a gene. The CDR3, as DNA: TGTGCCAGCAGCATGGACAGGGGCAATGAGCAGTTCTTC. Protein sequence: CASSMDRGNEQFF.

The chain is built from TRBV5-1 and TRBJ2-7; D perhaps matches TRBD2 (5 bases). This CDR3 has 13 residues. V lost 4 bases and J 5 bases, leaving 13 bases between the germline ends. CDR1 and CDR2 from the germline V gene are SGHRS and YFSETQ. The CDR3 nucleotides are TGCGCCAGCAGCCCGCTAGCTAGCCACGAGCAGTACTTC. Its protein is CASSPLASHEQYF. Complete variable domain (other parts from reference TRBV5-1 and TRBJ2-7): KAGVTQTPRYLIKTRGQQVTLSCSPISGHRSVSWYQQTPGQGLQFLFEYFSETQRNKGNFPGRFSGRQFSNSRSEMNVSTLELGDSALYLCASSPLASHEQYFGPGTRLTVT.

V gene TRBV18 combines with J gene TRBJ1-3; no firm D call. Trimming removed 3 bases from V and 0 bases from J, with 15 bases in between. Germline V gene data show CDR1 as KGHSH and CDR2 as LQKENI. The CDR3 has 17 residues. CDR3 DNA sequence: TGTGCCAGCTCACCCCCGGACGGATTGCTCTCTGGAAACACCATATATTTT. Residues: CASSPPDGLLSGNTIYF.